This is a list of T cell receptor beta chains from one sample in a study of T cells after posttransplantation cyclophosphamide. Profiled with immunoSEQ multiplex PCR; TCRdb holds only in-frame clones, not every one. The sample presents 20,000 to 25,000 clones, none singletons. The sequencing input was PBMCs. The source of these receptors is a woman aged 60-70 years in good health, CMV-negative, and a related stem cell transplant donor. Each CDR3 is given with its conserved first and last residue. The D gene is left open where the match is weak. Size is stated for part of the rows, as once, few or many counts, or as a class when the clone is expanded.

-	TRBV6-4	TRBJ1-3	many	TGTGCCAGCAGTGAGGGAGTTGCTGGAAACACCATATATTTT	CASSEGVAGNTIYF
TRBD2	TRBV10-3	TRBJ2-5	many	TGTGCCATCAGGGCTAGCGGGGGGGCTGTGGAGACCCAGTACTTC	CAIRASGGAVETQYF
-	TRBV2	TRBJ1-1	-	TGTGCCAGCAGGCGCCGTGACAGTTACTTTGACACTGAAGCTTTCTTT	CASRRRDSYFDTEAFF
-	TRBV7-9	TRBJ2-7	many	TGTGCCAGCAGCTTAGCGGGTCAATGGCAGGTAACCTACGAGCAGTACTTC	CASSLAGQWQVTYEQYF
-	TRBV5-6	TRBJ2-7	few	TGTGCCAGCAGTGTCACAGATCGAAGGTACGAGCAGTACTTC	CASSVTDRRYEQYF
-	TRBV7-6	TRBJ2-3	few	TGTGCCAGCAGCTTAGAAGCAAATACGCAGTATTTT	CASSLEANTQYF
TRBD1	TRBV25-1	TRBJ1-6	many	TGTGCCAGCAGTGCGACCGGGACAGGTTATAATTCACCCCTCCACTTT	CASSATGTGYNSPLHF
-	TRBV19	TRBJ1-5	many	TGTGCCAGTAGTAGGGTGGGAGAGCCCCAGCATTTT	CASSRVGEPQHF
-	TRBV4-3	TRBJ1-4	many	TGCGCCAGCAGCCAAGATGGAGGCGGGACTGTCAATGAAAAACTGTTTTTT	CASSQDGGGTVNEKLFF
-	TRBV5-1	TRBJ2-2	many	TGCGCCAGCAGCTCCAGGGGTGCGAACACCGGGGAGCTGTTTTTT	CASSSRGANTGELFF
-	TRBV5-8	TRBJ2-1	many	TGTGCCAGCAGCTTGGGGACTGACTCCTACAATGAGCAGTTCTTC	CASSLGTDSYNEQFF
TRBD2	TRBV19	TRBJ2-7	many	TGTGCCAGTAGTAAGGGACTAGCCTACGAGCAGTACTTC	CASSKGLAYEQYF
-	TRBV9	TRBJ2-5	-	TGTGCCAGCAGCCAAACAGGGCGGAGAGAGACCCAGTACTTC	CASSQTGRRETQYF
-	TRBV7-9	TRBJ2-3	many	TGTGCCAGCAGCTTTATGGGAGGAGATACGCAGTATTTT	CASSFMGGDTQYF
TRBD1	TRBV28	TRBJ2-5	few	TGTGCCAGCAGTCCCGGACAGGGGACGGGGTGGGAGACCCAGTACTTC	CASSPGQGTGWETQYF
TRBD1	TRBV5-6	TRBJ1-1	many	TGTGCCAGCAGCTTGTGGTTCCCGGGACAGGGAGGCCGAACGACTTTCTTT	CASSLWFPGQGGRTTFF
TRBD2	TRBV11-1	TRBJ2-2	many	TGTGCCAGCAGCTTAACAGGACTAGCGGGTACGAACACCGGGGAGCTGTTTTTT	CASSLTGLAGTNTGELFF
TRBD1	TRBV11-3	TRBJ2-7	-	TGTGCCGGCAGCTCGGACAGGGGGCTCGAGCAGTACTTC	CAGSSDRGLEQYF
-	TRBV6-5	TRBJ2-3	many	TGTGCCAGCAGTTACTCTAGCGGAGTGGGCACAGATACGCAGTATTTT	CASSYSSGVGTDTQYF
TRBD1	TRBV7-8	TRBJ1-3	many	TGTGCCAGCAGCTCCCGGACAGGGCGAAGGTCTGGAAACACCATATATTTT	CASSSRTGRRSGNTIYF
TRBD2	TRBV6-5	TRBJ2-1	-	TGTGCCAGCAAAACGGGACTAGCCACCAATGAGCAGTTCTTC	CASKTGLATNEQFF
-	TRBV2	TRBJ2-3	many	TGTGCCAGCAGTGAGCTAGCCGCAGATACGCAGTATTTT	CASSELAADTQYF
-	TRBV5-4	TRBJ1-6	many	TGTGCCAGCAGCTTGGCCCGTGGAGGGTTGGGATCACCCCTCCACTTT	CASSLARGGLGSPLHF
TRBD2	TRBV7-3	TRBJ2-2	many	TGTGCCAGCAGCTCCGGGGGGTACACCGGGGAGCTGTTTTTT	CASSSGGYTGELFF
TRBD2	TRBV9	TRBJ2-1	-	TGTGCCAGCAGCGTCCGGGGGGACAATGAGCAGTTCTTC	CASSVRGDNEQFF
-	TRBV9	TRBJ1-2	-	TGTGCCAGCAGCGGCACGGGGGGCTATGGCTACACCTTC	CASSGTGGYGYTF
TRBD2	TRBV6-5	TRBJ2-3	many	TGTGTCGTTGGACTAGCGGGGGCCACAGATACGCAGTATTTT	CVVGLAGATDTQYF
TRBD1	TRBV7-9	TRBJ1-2	many	TGTGCCAGCAGCTTAGTCGGACAGGGGGCGCAGGGCTACACCTTC	CASSLVGQGAQGYTF
TRBD1	TRBV7-3	TRBJ1-1	many	TGTGCCAGCAGCGCGAGGGGGCACCTGAACACTGAAGCTTTCTTT	CASSARGHLNTEAFF
TRBD1	TRBV25-1	TRBJ2-3	few	TGTGCCAGCAGTGAATCTGGGACAGGGACAACGCAGTATTTT	CASSESGTGTTQYF
TRBD2	TRBV27	TRBJ2-3	many	TGTGCCAGCAGTTTTTCGGGGGGGCGCACAGATACGCAGTATTTT	CASSFSGGRTDTQYF
-	TRBV28	TRBJ1-6	many	TGTGCCAGCAGTCCACCAGACAGATATTCACCCCTCCACTTT	CASSPPDRYSPLHF
-	TRBV28	TRBJ1-4	many	TGTGCCAGCAGTTTATCCTTTAATGAAAAACTGTTTTTT	CASSLSFNEKLFF
-	TRBV29-1	TRBJ1-2	few	TGCAGCGTTGAATGGGGCAGGGCTCTTGGCTACACCTTC	CSVEWGRALGYTF
TRBD2	TRBV5-1	TRBJ2-1	many	TGCGCCAGCAGCTTAACGGGAGGGAGGAATGAGCAGTTCTTC	CASSLTGGRNEQFF
-	TRBV6-1	TRBJ1-5	many	TGTGCCAGCTGGGCAGGTCTTAATCAGCCCCAGCATTTT	CASWAGLNQPQHF
TRBD2	TRBV5-4	TRBJ2-2	many	TGTGCCAGCAGCTTGGACCCCGGGGGGGCTGGCACCGGGGAGCTGTTTTTT	CASSLDPGGAGTGELFF
-	TRBV18	TRBJ1-6	-	TGTGCCAGCTCACCGAGTGGCACAGATGTCAATTCACCCCTCCACTTT	CASSPSGTDVNSPLHF
-	TRBV6-5	TRBJ1-2	many	TGTGCCAGCAGTTACGGGGTAGCGAACTATGGCTACACCTTC	CASSYGVANYGYTF
-	TRBV10-1	TRBJ1-3	many	TGCGCCAGCACCCCCGGGCCAGGGAGGGGAAACACCATATATTTT	CASTPGPGRGNTIYF
TRBD1	TRBV6-6	TRBJ2-7	many	TGTGCCAGCACTCCCAGCGGGACAGGGCCTTACGAGCAGTACTTC	CASTPSGTGPYEQYF
TRBD1	TRBV5-1	TRBJ2-5	few	TGCGCCAGCAGCTTGGCCGGACAGGGGGCCCAAGAGACCCAGTACTTC	CASSLAGQGAQETQYF
TRBD1	TRBV6-1	TRBJ2-5	-	TGTGCCAGCAGAGACAGGGGGCTTCCCAAAGAGACCCAGTACTTC	CASRDRGLPKETQYF
-	TRBV5-4	TRBJ1-4	many	TGTGCCAGCAGTGGGACAAGGGAAGAAAAACTGTTTTTT	CASSGTREEKLFF
TRBD2	TRBV30	TRBJ2-1	few	TGTGCCTGGACGGGGACTAGCGGGTACAATGAGCAGTTCTTC	CAWTGTSGYNEQFF
-	TRBV5-1	TRBJ2-1	many	TGCGCCAGCAGCTTGGCCGGGGCGGTAGCGGATGAGCAGTTCTTC	CASSLAGAVADEQFF
TRBD2	TRBV7-3	TRBJ2-2	medium-sized	TGTGCCAGCAGCCCCCCGGGGCTAGCGGCAGCGAACACCGGGGAGCTGTTTTTT	CASSPPGLAAANTGELFF
TRBD1	TRBV28	TRBJ1-5	many	TGTGCCAGCAGGGGACAGGGACAAACTGGAGGCAATCAGCCCCAGCATTTT	CASRGQGQTGGNQPQHF
TRBD1	TRBV4-2	TRBJ2-2	many	TGTGCCAGCAGCCAAAGACAGGGGACCAACACCGGGGAGCTGTTTTTT	CASSQRQGTNTGELFF
-	TRBV28	TRBJ1-1	many	TGTGCCAGCAGTTTGTATTGGCCGGAGGGGAACACTGAAGCTTTCTTT	CASSLYWPEGNTEAFF
TRBD2	TRBV5-4	TRBJ2-7	many	TGTGCCAGCAGCTTGCCGAGCGGGAGCGGGGGCTCCTACGAGCAGTACTTC	CASSLPSGSGGSYEQYF
TRBD2	TRBV7-9	TRBJ2-1	few	TGTGCCAGCAGCCTCGGACTAGCGCGATCCTACAATGAGCAGTTCTTC	CASSLGLARSYNEQFF